This TCR beta chain was documented in a study of T cells in localized non-small cell lung cancer. Findings and caveats of the study: Peak T cell clonality was found in uninvolved adjacent lung, exceeding tumor. In the blood, greater T cell density corresponded to longer overall survival. The study sequenced only one region of the tumor. As a result, intratumor heterogeneity could not be excluded and remains possible.

The protocol was immunoSEQ multiplex PCR, while the TCRdb copy is restricted to in-frame clones and leaves out a portion. Of about 74,000 clones listed, less than 85% are singletons. V was cut by 0 bases and J by 5 bases, with 13 bases left in between. Germline CDR1 and CDR2: MNHEY and SVGAGI. The CDR3 loop spans 16 amino acids. This clone occurred once. Its target is not known. Material: peripheral blood, obtained before any cancer treatment. The chain links TRBV6-5 to TRBJ1-4; TRBD1 is a possible D gene (5 bases). The TCR sequence derives from a female donor of 60 years or more with stage I lung adenocarcinoma. Written as DNA, the CDR3 is TGTGCCAGCAGTTACTCGAGAACCAGGGCGAATGAAAAACTGTTTTTT. Translation: CASSYSRTRANEKLFF.